Listed here are 19 T cell receptor beta chains from one sample, sequenced in a study of T-cell reconstitution after alpha-beta-depleted transplantation in children. Preparation of the TCRbeta library involved a method that used unique molecular identifiers. Each CDR3 protein gets one entry after TCRdb re-called the PCR reads with MiXCR. The sample consists of around 800,000 distinct CDR3 sequences, under 20% of them appearing once. The starting material was PBMCs, mostly from graft donor cells, obtained 360 days after TCRalphabeta/CD19-depleted stem cell transplant. The receptors originated from a male patient aged 10 to 17 who had a stem cell transplant for acute lymphoblastic leukemia, so the T cells may come from the graft donor.

Only a few counts were recorded for this clonotype. This chain joins TRBV10-2 and TRBJ1-5, with TRBD1 matching 11 bases. This CDR3 region has 18 residues. The V gene end was trimmed by 6 bases and the J gene end by 0 bases; junction bases not matched to a gene: 10. The germline V gene encodes CDR1 WSHSY and CDR2 SAAADI. The CDR3 sequence: CASSPGTGGTYSNQPQHF. The CDR3 DNA reads as TGCGCCAGCAGCCCCGGGACAGGGGGAACCTATAGCAATCAGCCCCAGCATTTT.

The rearrangement links TRBV29-1 to TRBJ2-3; 10 bases fit TRBD1. This CDR3 contains 16 residues. Germline V gene lookup returns CDR1 SQVTM and CDR2 ANQGSEA. V shed 7 bases and J 6 bases; nucleotides not matched to a gene: 16. The CDR3 spells CSGGSRDRGGADTQYF. CDR3 DNA: TGCAGCGGGGGGTCCCGGGACAGGGGAGGAGCCGATACGCAGTATTTT.

In its sample, this clonotype was seen a few times. This chain joins TRBV5-1 and TRBJ1-1; no clear D gene. This CDR3 region has 14 residues. Germline-derived CDR1 and CDR2 are SGHRS and YFSETQ. V was cut by 1 base and J by 2 bases, with 9 bases left in between. Written as DNA, the CDR3 is TGCGCCAGCAGCTTGATGTACTCAAACACTGAAGCTTTCTTT. Its protein product is CASSLMYSNTEAFF.

This clonotype was seen ten or more times. The rearrangement links TRBV15 to TRBJ2-1; D unresolved. V was shortened by 0 bases and J by 5 bases, with 8 bases between the two germline ends. The CDR3 is 14 residues long. Looked up from germline, CDR1 is LNHNV and CDR2 is YYDKDF (reference sequence). The CDR3 spells CATSRDIQNNEQFF. The CDR3 nucleotides read TGTGCCACCAGCAGAGATATACAGAACAATGAGCAGTTCTTC. Variable domain in full (rest from reference TRBV15 and TRBJ2-1): DAMVIQNPRYQVTQFGKPVTLSCSQTLNHNVMYWYQQKSSQAPKLLFHYYDKDFNNEADTPDNFQSRRPNTSFCFLDIRSPGLGDTAMYLCATSRDIQNNEQFFGPGTRLTVL.

This chain uses TRBV5-1 with TRBJ2-2, with 7 bases aligning to TRBD2. This CDR3 spans 20 amino acids. V shed 0 bases, J shed 8 bases, and the junction held 22 bases outside the gene matches. Germline CDR1 and CDR2: SGHRS and YFSETQ. This chain's CDR3 is CASSLGDREAPPPLGGELFF. The CDR3 DNA reads as TGCGCCAGCAGCTTGGGTGACCGGGAGGCCCCTCCCCCCTTGGGAGGGGAGCTGTTTTTT.

This clonotype has just a few counts. V is TRBV7-9 and J is TRBJ2-3, with 7 nucleotides matching TRBD1. This CDR3 region has 14 residues. V lost 5 bases to trimming and J lost 3 bases; unmatched junction nucleotides: 5. Germline V gene sequence: CDR1 SEHNR, CDR2 FQNEAQ (reference sequence). The CDR3 DNA is TGTGCCAGCAGCCGACGGGACAGAACAGATACGCAGTATTTT. This sequence encodes CASSRRDRTDTQYF.

The chain recombines TRBV11-2 with TRBJ2-3; D gene ambiguous. Germline V gives CDR1 SGHAT, CDR2 FQNNGV. The CDR3 contains 13 residues. Trimming removed 5 bases at V and 3 bases at J, with 9 bases between. This CDR3 reads CASSPMGTDTQYF. The CDR3 coding sequence is TGTGCCAGCAGCCCTATGGGGACAGATACGCAGTATTTT.

The rearrangement uses TRBV7-9 and TRBJ2-7; D is perhaps TRBD2 (7 bases). The germline V gene has CDR1 SEHNR and CDR2 FQNEAQ (reference sequence). The CDR3 contains 15 residues. Trimming pared 1 base from V and 3 bases from J, leaving 13 bases between. CDR3 protein: CASSLDGGPFYEQYF. The CDR3 DNA sequence: TGTGCCAGCAGCTTAGACGGGGGGCCGTTCTACGAGCAGTACTTC.

This clonotype was found a few times. The chain is built from TRBV7-9 and TRBJ2-5; D may be TRBD2 (5 bases). CDR1 and CDR2 from the germline V gene are SEHNR and FQNEAQ (reference sequence). The CDR3 loop spans 14 amino acids. V was shortened by 5 bases and J by 5 bases, with 15 bases between the two germline ends. CDR3 in DNA: TGTGCCAGCAGCCCCACCGGTAGGGAGGAGACCCAGTACTTC. It is translated as CASSPTGREETQYF. The whole variable domain, filled in from reference TRBV7-9 and TRBJ2-5, reads DTGVSQNPRHKITKRGQNVTFRCDPISEHNRLYWYRQTLGQGPEFLTYFQNEAQLEKSRLLSDRFSAERPKGSFSTLEIQRTEQGDSAMYLCASSPTGREETQYFGPGTRLLVL.

CDR3 in DNA: TGTGCCATCAGCGGGTACCAACTAGCGGGCGAAAGCTCCTACAATGAGCAGTTCTTC. It specifies CAISGYQLAGESSYNEQFF. The chain links TRBV10-3 to TRBJ2-1; 9 bases align to TRBD2. Unmatched junction bases numbered 15, after V lost 6 bases and J lost 0 bases. Per the germline V gene, CDR1 is ENHRY and CDR2 is SYGVKD. The CDR3 has 19 residues.

This clonotype has a count of ten or more. The chain uses TRBV5-1 and TRBJ2-7; D remains ambiguous. This CDR3 has 12 amino acids. CDR1 is SGHRS, CDR2 YFSETQ, per germline. V was pared by 0 bases and J by 5 bases, with 6 bases between. In DNA form, the CDR3 reads TGCGCCAGCAGCTTGGCCGGCCACGAGCAGTACTTC. It is translated as CASSLAGHEQYF. Looking up the rest from reference TRBV5-1 and TRBJ2-7 gives the full variable domain: KAGVTQTPRYLIKTRGQQVTLSCSPISGHRSVSWYQQTPGQGLQFLFEYFSETQRNKGNFPGRFSGRQFSNSRSEMNVSTLELGDSALYLCASSLAGHEQYFGPGTRLTVT.

This CDR3 is CASSQTGLAVGELFF. CDR3 coding DNA: TGTGCCAGCAGCCAGACGGGACTAGCGGTCGGGGAGCTGTTTTTT. The genes are TRBV3-1 and TRBJ2-2; 11 bases align to TRBD2. From germline, CDR1 is LGHDT and CDR2 YNNKEL (reference sequence). J gave up 7 bases and V 3 bases, and 4 bases lay outside the gene matches. The CDR3 covers 15 residues.

This clonotype came up a few times. The chain has TRBV4-2 and TRBJ2-7, with 10 nucleotides matching TRBD2. Trimming removed 0 bases from V and 6 bases from J; junction bases left unmatched: 14. Germline CDR1 LGHNA, CDR2 YNFKEQ. The CDR3 consists of 18 residues. The CDR3 DNA reads as TGTGCCAGCAGCCAAGAAGGCGATAGCGGGAGGACATTGGCCGAGCAGTACTTC. Its translation: CASSQEGDSGRTLAEQYF.

This rearrangement joins TRBV20-1 to TRBJ2-7; TRBD2 matches 7 bases. The CDR3 is 13 amino acids. The germline gives CDR1 DFQATT, CDR2 SNEGSKA (reference sequence). With V trimmed by 5 bases and J by 0 bases, 4 bases remained unmatched. CDR3 in DNA: TGCAGTGCTCTCAGACTAGCCTCCTACGAGCAGTACTTC. This sequence encodes CSALRLASYEQYF.

The chain is built from TRBV12-3 or TRBV12-4 and TRBJ2-4; possibly TRBD1 for D (7 bases). This CDR3 spans 18 amino acids. V lost 6 bases to trimming and J lost 0 bases, with 21 bases between them. This chain's CDR3 is CASRPGGNRGLAKNIQYF. The DNA for the CDR3 is TGTGCCAGCAGACCCGGTGGGAACAGGGGACTAGCCAAAAACATTCAGTACTTC.

The chain uses TRBV10-3 and TRBJ2-3, with 8 bases aligning to TRBD2. The CDR3 runs 15 residues. J was trimmed by 4 bases and V by 9 bases; bases with no gene match: 12. Germline loops: CDR1 ENHRY, CDR2 SYGVKD. This chain's CDR3 is CAISRTSGGADTQYF. As DNA, the CDR3 is TGTGCCATTTCGAGAACTAGCGGAGGGGCAGATACGCAGTATTTT.

The CDR3 nucleotides read TGTGCCAGCAGCTTAAGCGGGACTATCTACGAGCAGTACTTC. Translated, it gives CASSLSGTIYEQYF. The chain joins TRBV7-2 to TRBJ2-7; 7 bases align to TRBD2. This CDR3 contains 14 residues. Germline V gene data show CDR1 as SGHTA and CDR2 as FQGNSA. With V trimmed by 2 bases and J by 3 bases, 4 bases remained unmatched.

This clonotype was observed a few times. The genes are TRBV6-5 and TRBJ2-3; 8 nucleotides align to TRBD2. Germline CDR1 and CDR2: MNHEY and SVGAGI. V trimming: 2 bases; J trimming: 4 bases; junction bases outside the gene matches: 2. CDR3 length: 14 amino acids. The CDR3 DNA reads TGTGCCAGCAGTTACCTGACTAGCGCAGATACGCAGTATTTT. It is translated as CASSYLTSADTQYF.

This clonotype was recorded a few times. The chain couples TRBV5-6 to TRBJ2-2; possibly TRBD1 or TRBD2 for D (5 bases each). Germline V gives CDR1 SGHDT, CDR2 YYEEEE. V shed 5 bases and J shed 0 bases, with 17 bases lying between them. The CDR3 totals 17 residues. The chain's CDR3 is CASSLRLGATNTGELFF. The CDR3 DNA follows: TGTGCCAGCAGTCTTCGTCTCGGGGCGACGAACACCGGGGAGCTGTTTTTT.